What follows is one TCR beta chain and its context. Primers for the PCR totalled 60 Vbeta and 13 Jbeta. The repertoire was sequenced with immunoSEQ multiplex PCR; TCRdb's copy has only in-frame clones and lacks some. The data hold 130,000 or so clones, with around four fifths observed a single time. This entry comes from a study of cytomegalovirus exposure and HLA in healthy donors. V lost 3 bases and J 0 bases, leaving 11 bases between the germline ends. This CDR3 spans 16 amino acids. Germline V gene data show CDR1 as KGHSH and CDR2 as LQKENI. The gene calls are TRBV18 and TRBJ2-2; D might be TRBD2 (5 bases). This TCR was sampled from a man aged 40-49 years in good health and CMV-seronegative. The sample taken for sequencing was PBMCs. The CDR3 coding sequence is TGTGCCAGCTCACCGGGAGCCACCTCGAACACCGGGGAGCTGTTTTTT. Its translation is CASSPGATSNTGELFF.